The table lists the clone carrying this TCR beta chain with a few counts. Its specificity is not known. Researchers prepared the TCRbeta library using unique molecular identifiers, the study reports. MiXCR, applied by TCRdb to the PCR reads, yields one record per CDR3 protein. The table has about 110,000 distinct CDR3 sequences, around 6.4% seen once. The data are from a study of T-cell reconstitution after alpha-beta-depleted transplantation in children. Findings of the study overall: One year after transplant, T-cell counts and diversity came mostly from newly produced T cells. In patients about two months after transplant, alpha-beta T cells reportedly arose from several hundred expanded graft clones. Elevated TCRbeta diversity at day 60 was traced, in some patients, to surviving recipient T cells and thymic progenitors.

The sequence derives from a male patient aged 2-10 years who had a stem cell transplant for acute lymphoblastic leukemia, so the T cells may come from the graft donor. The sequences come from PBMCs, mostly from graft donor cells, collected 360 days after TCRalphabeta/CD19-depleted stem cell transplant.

CDR3 protein: CASSGRMDAYQETQYF. The CDR3 DNA is TGTGCCAGCAGCGGGAGGATGGATGCGTACCAAGAGACCCAGTACTTC. The chain is built from TRBV9 and TRBJ2-5, with a possible D match to TRBD2 (5 bases). This CDR3 contains 16 residues. From germline, CDR1 is SGDLS and CDR2 YYNGEE. V lost 3 bases, J lost 0 bases, and 15 bases lay in between.